Sequencing of this T cell receptor beta chain was carried out in a study of CD8 T cells in ankylosing spondylitis (dated by TCRdb to 2015 to 2018). A note on the overall study: The study set out to find disease-linked TCR variants by profiling T cell receptor beta repertoires in ankylosing spondylitis patients and healthy donors. The full study cohort comprised about 25 ankylosing spondylitis patients and roughly 100 healthy donors. Peripheral blood was sampled, and synovial fluid was additionally collected from ankylosing spondylitis patients. The research as a whole found: A TCR beta motif of seven or eight highly homologous amino acid variants appeared characteristic of blood from ankylosing spondylitis patients. The disease-linked clones were reported as significantly enriched in matched synovial fluid samples from ankylosing spondylitis patients. The disease-linked clones had a CD8+ phenotype and were found at relatively low frequencies in peripheral blood. Some of the motif variants had been reported before in the synovial fluid and blood of reactive arthritis patients, a finding that suggests common disease-initiation mechanisms.

Comments on this clonotype: What antigen it recognizes has not been identified. The sample holds no much larger clone one base away, and base qualities are not on file.

Sequences SEHNR (CDR1) and FQNEAQ (CDR2) are obtained from the germline V gene (reference sequence). The CDR3 numbers 15 residues from cysteine through phenylalanine. Only the CDR3 DNA is retained, 45 bases long and in frame from the first base. V sheds 1 base and J sheds 5 bases, leaving 14 bases between their ends. The reads were generated on an Illumina HiSeq 2500. Quantitative 5'-RACE with molecular barcodes was the method used to prepare the TCR beta libraries. The paper's processing steps were these. To identify disease-linked TCR variants, a new computational method was used, one built on a probabilistic model of VDJ rearrangement. In-frame beta chains were kept once TCRdb had trimmed the public reads at Q25 with fastp and called clones with MiXCR. When rows share a CDR3 protein, they turn into one entry using the most common DNA and genes. These V and J calls originate from TCRdb's pipeline instead of the authors' own analysis. This sample lists fewer than 250,000 distinct CDR3 sequences; 15% to 20% were detected once. More than 40% of the sample rests with the top ten.

This clonotype was sampled from a male donor with ankylosing spondylitis. The rearranged chain carries TRBV7-9 and TRBJ1-1, and perhaps TRBD1 as D gene, on 5 matching bases. Sequencing was carried out using blood, either unsorted or a sorted T cell fraction (not recorded which). CDR3 region: CASSLEGWEGTEAFF. The nucleotides read TGTGCCAGCAGCTTAGAGGGCTGGGAGGGGACTGAAGCTTTCTTT.